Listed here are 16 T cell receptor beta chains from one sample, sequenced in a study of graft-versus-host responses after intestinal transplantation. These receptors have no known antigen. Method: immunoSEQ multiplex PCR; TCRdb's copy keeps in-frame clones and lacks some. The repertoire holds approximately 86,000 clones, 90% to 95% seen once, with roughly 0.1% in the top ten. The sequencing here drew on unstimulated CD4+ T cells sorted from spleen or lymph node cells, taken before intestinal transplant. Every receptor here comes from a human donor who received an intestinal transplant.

The CDR3 nucleotides are TGTGCCAGCAGTTTATCGGAGGGAGACACCGGGGAGCTGTTTTTT. Its translation is CASSLSEGDTGELFF. V gene TRBV27 combines with J gene TRBJ2-2; perhaps TRBD2 as D (6 bases). Germline CDR1 reads MNHEY; CDR2 reads SMNVEV (reference sequence). CDR3 length: 15 amino acids. V was pared by 0 bases and J by 3 bases, with 8 bases between.

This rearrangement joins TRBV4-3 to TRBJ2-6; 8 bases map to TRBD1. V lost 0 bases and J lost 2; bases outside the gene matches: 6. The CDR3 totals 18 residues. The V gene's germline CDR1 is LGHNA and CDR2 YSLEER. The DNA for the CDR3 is TGCGCCAGCAGCCAAGATCCTACAGGGGGGCCTGGGGCCAACGTCCTGACTTTC. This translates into CASSQDPTGGPGANVLTF.

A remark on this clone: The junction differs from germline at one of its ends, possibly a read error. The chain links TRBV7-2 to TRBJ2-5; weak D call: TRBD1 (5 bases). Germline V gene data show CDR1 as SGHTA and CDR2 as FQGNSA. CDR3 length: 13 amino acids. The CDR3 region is CASSLVGFDSHHF. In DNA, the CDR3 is TGTGCCAGCAGCTTAGTCGGGTTCGACAGCCACCACTTC.

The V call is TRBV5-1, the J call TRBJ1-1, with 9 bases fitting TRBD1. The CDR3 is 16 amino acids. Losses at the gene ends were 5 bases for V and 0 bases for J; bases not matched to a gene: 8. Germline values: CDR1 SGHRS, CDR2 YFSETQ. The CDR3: CASREGQGLMNTEAFF. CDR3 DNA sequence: TGCGCCAGCAGAGAGGGACAGGGCCTCATGAACACTGAAGCTTTCTTT.

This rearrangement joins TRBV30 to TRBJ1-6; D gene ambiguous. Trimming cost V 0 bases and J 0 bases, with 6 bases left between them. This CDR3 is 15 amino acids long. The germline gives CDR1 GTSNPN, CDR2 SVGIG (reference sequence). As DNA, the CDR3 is TGTGCCTGGAGTGTTCCGAGCTCCTATAATTCACCCCTCCACTTT. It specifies CAWSVPSSYNSPLHF. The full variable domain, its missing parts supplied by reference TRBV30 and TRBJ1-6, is SQTIHQWPATLVQPVGSPLSLECTVEGTSNPNLYWYRQAAGRGLQLLFYSVGIGQISSEVPQNLSASRPQDRQFILSSKKLLLSDSGFYLCAWSVPSSYNSPLHFGNGTRLTVT.

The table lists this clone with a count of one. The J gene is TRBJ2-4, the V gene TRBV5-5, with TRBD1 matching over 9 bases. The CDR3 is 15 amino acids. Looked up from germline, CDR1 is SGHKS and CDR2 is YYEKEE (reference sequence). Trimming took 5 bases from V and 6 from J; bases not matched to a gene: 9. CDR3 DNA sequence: TGTGCCAGCAGTTCCGGGACAGGGTTCACAAACATTCAGTACTTC. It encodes CASSSGTGFTNIQYF.

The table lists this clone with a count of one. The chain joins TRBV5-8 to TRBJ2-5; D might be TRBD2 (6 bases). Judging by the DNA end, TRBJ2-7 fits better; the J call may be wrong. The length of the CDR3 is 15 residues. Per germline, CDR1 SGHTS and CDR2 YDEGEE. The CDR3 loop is CASSRAGTLTYEQYF. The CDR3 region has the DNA TGTGCCAGCAGCAGAGCCGGGACTCTTACCTACGAGCAGTACTTC.

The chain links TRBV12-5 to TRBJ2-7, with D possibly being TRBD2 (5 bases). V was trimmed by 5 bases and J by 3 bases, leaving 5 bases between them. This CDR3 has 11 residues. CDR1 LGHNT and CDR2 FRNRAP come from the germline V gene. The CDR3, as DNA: TGTGCTAGTGGTAGCGGCTACGAGCAGTACTTC. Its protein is CASGSGYEQYF.

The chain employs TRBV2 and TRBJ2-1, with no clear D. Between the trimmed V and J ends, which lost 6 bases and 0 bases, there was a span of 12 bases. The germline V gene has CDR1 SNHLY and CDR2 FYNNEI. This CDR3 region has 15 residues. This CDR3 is CASRQEVSSYNEQFF. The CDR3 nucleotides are TGTGCCAGCAGGCAAGAGGTCAGCTCCTACAATGAGCAGTTCTTC.

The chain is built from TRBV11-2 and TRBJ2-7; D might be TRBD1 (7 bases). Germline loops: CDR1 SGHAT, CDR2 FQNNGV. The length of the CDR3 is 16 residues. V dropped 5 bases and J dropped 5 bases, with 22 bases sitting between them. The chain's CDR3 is CASSRGQGGMINEQYF. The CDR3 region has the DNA TGTGCCAGCAGCCGGGGGCAAGGGGGCATGATAAACGAGCAGTACTTC.

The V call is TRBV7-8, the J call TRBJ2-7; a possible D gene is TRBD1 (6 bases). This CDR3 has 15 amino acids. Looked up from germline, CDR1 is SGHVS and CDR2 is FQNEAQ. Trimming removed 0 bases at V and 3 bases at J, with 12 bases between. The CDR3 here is CASSLAGTQLYEQYF. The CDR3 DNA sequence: TGTGCCAGCAGCTTAGCGGGGACACAGCTCTACGAGCAGTACTTC. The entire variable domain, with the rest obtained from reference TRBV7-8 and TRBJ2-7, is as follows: GAGVSQSPRYKVAKRGQDVALRCDPISGHVSLFWYQQALGQGPEFLTYFQNEAQLDKSGLPSDRFFAERPEGSVSTLKIQRTQQEDSAVYLCASSLAGTQLYEQYFGPGTRLTVT.

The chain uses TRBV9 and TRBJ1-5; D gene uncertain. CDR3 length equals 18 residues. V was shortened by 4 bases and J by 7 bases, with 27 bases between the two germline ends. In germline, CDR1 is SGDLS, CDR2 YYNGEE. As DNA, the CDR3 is TGTGCCAGCAGCCTCTCTCCAAAGGAGGATAGCGCGGGACAGCCCCAGCATTTT. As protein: CASSLSPKEDSAGQPQHF.

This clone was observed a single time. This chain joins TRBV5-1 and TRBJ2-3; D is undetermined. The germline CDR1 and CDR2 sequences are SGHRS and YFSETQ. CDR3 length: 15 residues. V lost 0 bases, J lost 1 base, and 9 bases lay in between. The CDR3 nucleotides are TGCGCCAGCAGCTTGGGCGACACTCGCACAGATACGCAGTATTTT. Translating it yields CASSLGDTRTDTQYF.

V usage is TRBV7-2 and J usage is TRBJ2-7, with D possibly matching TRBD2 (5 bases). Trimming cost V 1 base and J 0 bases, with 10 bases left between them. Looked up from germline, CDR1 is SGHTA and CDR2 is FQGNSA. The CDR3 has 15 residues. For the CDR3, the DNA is TGTGCCAGCAGCTTAGTGCCCGGGATCTCCTACGAGCAGTACTTC. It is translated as CASSLVPGISYEQYF.

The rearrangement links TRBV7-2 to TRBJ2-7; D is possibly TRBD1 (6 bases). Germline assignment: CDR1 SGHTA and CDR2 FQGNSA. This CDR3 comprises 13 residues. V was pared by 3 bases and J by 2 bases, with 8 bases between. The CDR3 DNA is TGTGCCAGCAGCTTCAGGGGCACCTACGAGCAGTACTTC. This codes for CASSFRGTYEQYF.

The CDR3 DNA is TGTGCCAGTAGTATTAAAACCGGGACAGGGGATTCCGAGCAGTACTTC. Translated: CASSIKTGTGDSEQYF. This rearrangement joins TRBV19 to TRBJ2-7, with 10 bases identical to TRBD1. Germline V lookup: CDR1 LNHDA, CDR2 SQIVND (reference sequence). CDR3 length: 16 residues. With 3 bases clipped from V and 6 bases from J, the junction kept 11 bases outside the gene matches.